A selection of T cell receptor beta chains follows, all from one sample in a study of OX40 agonist ivuxolimab in advanced cancers. TCRdb's table, derived via immunoSEQ multiplex PCR, lists solely in-frame clones and lacks some. The sample includes about 36,000 clones, 81% of them seen just once. Sequencing was performed on CD4+ or CD8+ T cells sorted from blood, taken in a trial of the OX40 agonist ivuxolimab. These receptors all stem from an adult with an advanced solid tumor such as melanoma, head and neck, liver or kidney cancer. Both conserved end residues are part of each CDR3. D genes are given only for firm matches. The listing skips clone size in some rows; elsewhere it reads once, few, many or a size class.

TRBV15,.,TRBJ2-1,.,CATSRAGGSYNEQFF,TGTGCCACCAGCAGAGCTGGGGGATCCTACAATGAGCAGTTCTTC
TRBV7-9,.,TRBJ2-6,.,CASSLGGQFSSGANVLTF,TGTGCCAGCAGCTTAGGCGGACAGTTCAGCTCTGGGGCCAACGTCCTGACTTTC
TRBV10-1,once,TRBJ2-1,.,CASSDNYNEQFF,TGCGCCAGCAGTGATAACTACAATGAGCAGTTCTTC
TRBV2,.,TRBJ1-3,.,CASREGRGPVGNTIYF,TGTGCCAGCAGGGAAGGAAGAGGCCCTGTAGGAAACACCATATATTTT
TRBV30,.,TRBJ2-3,.,CAWSPGNTDTQYF,TGTGCCTGGAGTCCTGGAAACACAGATACGCAGTATTTT
TRBV28,.,TRBJ1-2,.,CASGTSAATPYGYTF,TGTGCCAGCGGGACCTCGGCAGCTACTCCCTATGGCTACACCTTC
TRBV19,.,TRBJ1-5,.,CASSIGRVPNQPQHF,TGTGCCAGTAGTATAGGGCGGGTCCCCAATCAGCCCCAGCATTTT
TRBV19,.,TRBJ1-4,.,CATRDGRRTNEKLFF,TGTGCCACCCGGGACGGAAGGAGGACTAATGAAAAACTGTTTTTT
TRBV18,.,TRBJ1-5,.,CASSPQGLEGEPQHF,TGTGCCAGCTCACCACAGGGACTGGAAGGGGAGCCCCAGCATTTT
TRBV7-9,once,TRBJ2-7,TRBD2,CASSARLAGSYEQYF,TGTGCCAGCAGCGCAAGACTAGCGGGAAGCTACGAGCAGTACTTC
TRBV19,.,TRBJ2-6,.,CASDGGSYVGANVLTF,TGTGCCAGTGATGGGGGTTCATACGTTGGGGCCAACGTCCTGACTTTC
TRBV6-5,.,TRBJ1-3,.,CASRKDARDGNTIYF,TGTGCCAGCAGAAAAGACGCACGGGATGGAAACACCATATATTTT
TRBV5-3,.,TRBJ2-7,TRBD1,CARSFDWDRETYEQYF,TGTGCCAGAAGTTTTGATTGGGACAGGGAGACCTACGAGCAGTACTTC
TRBV11-2,.,TRBJ2-7,TRBD1,CASSFPGTGGYEQYF,TGTGCCAGCAGCTTTCCAGGGACAGGGGGCTACGAGCAGTACTTC
TRBV5-4,.,TRBJ1-1,.,CASSQGQFLNTEAFF,TGTGCCAGCAGCCAAGGACAGTTTCTGAACACTGAAGCTTTCTTT
TRBV11-2,.,TRBJ2-1,.,CASTDLDEQFF,TGTGCCAGCACGGACTTAGATGAGCAGTTCTTC
TRBV5-1,.,TRBJ2-5,TRBD1,CASSVGQGAGQETQYF,TGCGCCAGCAGCGTGGGACAGGGGGCAGGGCAAGAGACCCAGTACTTC
TRBV5-6,.,TRBJ1-1,.,CASSLEPRDFTEAFF,TGTGCCAGCAGCTTGGAACCCAGGGATTTCACTGAAGCTTTCTTT
TRBV28,.,TRBJ2-1,TRBD2,CASSPGLAGGRRNEQFF,TGTGCCAGCAGCCCCGGACTAGCGGGGGGGCGGAGGAATGAGCAGTTCTTC
TRBV28,.,TRBJ1-2,.,CASSSGVSGYTF,TGTGCCAGCAGTTCAGGGGTGTCTGGCTACACCTTC
TRBV6-4,.,TRBJ2-3,.,CASSPQGSGNTQYF,TGTGCCAGCAGTCCACAGGGTTCGGGTAATACGCAGTATTTT
TRBV5-1,.,TRBJ2-2,TRBD2,CASKISGENTGELFF,TGCGCCAGTAAGATCAGCGGGGAGAACACCGGGGAGCTGTTTTTT
TRBV9,once,TRBJ2-3,.,CASSVDASTDTQYF,TGTGCCAGCAGCGTAGACGCCAGCACAGATACGCAGTATTTT
TRBV15,.,TRBJ2-1,TRBD2,CATSRDGAGGRSNEQFF,TGTGCCACCAGCAGAGACGGGGCTGGCGGGAGAAGCAATGAGCAGTTCTTC
TRBV11-3,few,TRBJ2-1,.,CASSSQQGGSYNEQFF,TGTGCCAGCAGCTCGCAACAGGGGGGGTCCTACAATGAGCAGTTCTTC
TRBV27,few,TRBJ2-3,.,CASGERSTDTQYF,TGTGCCAGCGGTGAGCGGAGCACAGATACGCAGTATTTT